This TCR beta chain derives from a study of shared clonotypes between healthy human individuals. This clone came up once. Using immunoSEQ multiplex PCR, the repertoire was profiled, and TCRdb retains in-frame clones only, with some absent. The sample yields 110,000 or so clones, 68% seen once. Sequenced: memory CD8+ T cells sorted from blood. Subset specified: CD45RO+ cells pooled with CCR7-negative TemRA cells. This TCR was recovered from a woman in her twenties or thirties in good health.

CDR3 sequence: CASSFARERQETQYF. DNA for the CDR3: TGCGCCAGCAGCTTTGCGCGGGAGCGCCAAGAGACCCAGTACTTC. The chain employs TRBV5-1 and TRBJ2-5; 7 bases line up with TRBD2. J lost 1 base, V lost 2 bases, and 5 bases had no gene match. CDR3 length: 15 residues. From germline, CDR1 is SGHRS and CDR2 YFSETQ.